A single T cell receptor (beta chain) is shown here with its context. No antigen is known for it. A far larger clone lies a single base away; this is likely a read error. This sample stems from a study of shared clonotypes between healthy human individuals. Here immunoSEQ multiplex PCR was the method, and the copy in TCRdb shows in-frame clones only, minus some. The table has fewer than 650,000 clones, around 77% seen once. Regarding the study as a whole: It was expected that sequencing depth would affect clonotype sharing among donors. Since donors were few, the genetic and exposure-history diversity represented was limited.

The CDR3 totals 12 residues. In germline, CDR1 is MDHEN, CDR2 SYDVKM. Trimming shortened V by 5 bases and J by 9 bases, and 11 bases separated the two germline ends. This TCR derives from a woman in her forties in good health. Some clones in this sample may be carry-over from other donors' samples. J is TRBJ1-5 and V is TRBV28; D uncertain. Sequenced: PBMCs. CDR3 loop: CASSLSLGPQHF. The CDR3 coding sequence is TGTGCCAGCAGTCTTTCTCTAGGGCCCCAGCATTTT.